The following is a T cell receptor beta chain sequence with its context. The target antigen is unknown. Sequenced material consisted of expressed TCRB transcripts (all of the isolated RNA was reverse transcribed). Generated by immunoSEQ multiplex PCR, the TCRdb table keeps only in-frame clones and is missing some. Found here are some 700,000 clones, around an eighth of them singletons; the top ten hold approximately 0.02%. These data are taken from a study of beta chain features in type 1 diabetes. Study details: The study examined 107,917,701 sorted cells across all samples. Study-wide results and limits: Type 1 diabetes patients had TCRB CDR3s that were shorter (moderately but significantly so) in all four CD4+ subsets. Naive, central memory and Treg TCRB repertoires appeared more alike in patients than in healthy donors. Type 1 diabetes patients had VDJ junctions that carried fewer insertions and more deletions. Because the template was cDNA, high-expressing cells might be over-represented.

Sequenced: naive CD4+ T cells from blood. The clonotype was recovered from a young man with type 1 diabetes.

The DNA for the CDR3 is TGTGCCAGCAGCCAAGGGGGCAGGGAAGAGACCCAGTACTTC. Translation gives CASSQGGREETQYF. The chain joins TRBV4-2 to TRBJ2-5; D might be TRBD1 (5 bases). V was shortened by 1 base and J by 3 bases, with 9 bases between the two germline ends. Germline V gives CDR1 LGHNA, CDR2 YNFKEQ. CDR3 length: 14 amino acids.